This TCR beta chain was observed in a study of blood T cell repertoires in COVID-19. Sequencing used immunoSEQ multiplex PCR; TCRdb keeps in-frame clones, though not all of them. The sample holds under 300,000 clones, roughly 84% seen once. The CDR3 runs to 14 residues. Germline V gene data show CDR1 as SGHRS and CDR2 as YFSETQ. Trimming left V 5 bases short and J 0 bases short, with 12 bases between. Input material: peripheral blood. The TCR comes from a middle-aged woman who had recovered from COVID-19. J is TRBJ2-7 and V is TRBV5-1; TRBD1 is a possible D gene (6 bases). The CDR3 sequence: CASSPLTGSYEQYF. CDR3 in DNA: TGCGCCAGCAGTCCCTTGACAGGCTCCTACGAGCAGTACTTC.